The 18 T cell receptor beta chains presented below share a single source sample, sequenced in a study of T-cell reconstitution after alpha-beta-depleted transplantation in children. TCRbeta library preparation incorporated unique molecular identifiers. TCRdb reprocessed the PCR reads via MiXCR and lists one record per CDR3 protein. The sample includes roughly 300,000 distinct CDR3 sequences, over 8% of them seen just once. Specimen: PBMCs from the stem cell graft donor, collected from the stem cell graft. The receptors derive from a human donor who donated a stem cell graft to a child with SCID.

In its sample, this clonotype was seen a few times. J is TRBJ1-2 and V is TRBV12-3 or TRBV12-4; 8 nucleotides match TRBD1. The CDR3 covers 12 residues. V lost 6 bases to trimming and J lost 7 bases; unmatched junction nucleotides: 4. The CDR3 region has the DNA TGTGCCAGCAGGTACAGGGGGTTTGGCTACACCTTC. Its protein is CASRYRGFGYTF.

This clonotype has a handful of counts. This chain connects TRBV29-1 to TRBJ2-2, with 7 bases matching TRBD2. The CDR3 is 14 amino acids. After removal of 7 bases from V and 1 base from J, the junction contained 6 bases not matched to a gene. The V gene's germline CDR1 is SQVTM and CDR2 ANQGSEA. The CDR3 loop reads CSAKTGGNTGELFF. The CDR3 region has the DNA TGCAGCGCCAAGACGGGGGGGAACACCGGGGAGCTGTTTTTT.

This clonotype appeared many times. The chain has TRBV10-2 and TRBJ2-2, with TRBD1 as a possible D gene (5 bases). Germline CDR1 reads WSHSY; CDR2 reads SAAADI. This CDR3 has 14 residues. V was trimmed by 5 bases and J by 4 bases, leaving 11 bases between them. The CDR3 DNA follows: TGCGCCAGCAGTTTGACAGAGAGCACCGGGGAGCTGTTTTTT. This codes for CASSLTESTGELFF.

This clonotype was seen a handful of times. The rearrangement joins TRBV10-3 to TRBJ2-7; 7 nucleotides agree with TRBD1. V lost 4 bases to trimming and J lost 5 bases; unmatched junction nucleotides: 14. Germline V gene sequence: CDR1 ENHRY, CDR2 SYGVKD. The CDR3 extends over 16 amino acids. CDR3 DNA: TGTGCCATCAGTGGATTAGACAGGGTAGCTCAGGACGAGCAGTACTTC. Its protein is CAISGLDRVAQDEQYF.

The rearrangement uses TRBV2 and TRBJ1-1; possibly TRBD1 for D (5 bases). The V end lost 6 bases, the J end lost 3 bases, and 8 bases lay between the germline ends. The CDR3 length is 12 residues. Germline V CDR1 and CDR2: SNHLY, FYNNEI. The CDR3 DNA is TGTGCCAGCAGCAGGGAATACACTGAAGCTTTCTTT. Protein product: CASSREYTEAFF. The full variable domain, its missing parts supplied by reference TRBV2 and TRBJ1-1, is EPEVTQTPSHQVTQMGQEVILRCVPISNHLYFYWYRQILGQKVEFLVSFYNNEISEKSEIFDDQFSVERPDGSNFTLKIRSTKLEDSAMYFCASSREYTEAFFGQGTRLTVV.

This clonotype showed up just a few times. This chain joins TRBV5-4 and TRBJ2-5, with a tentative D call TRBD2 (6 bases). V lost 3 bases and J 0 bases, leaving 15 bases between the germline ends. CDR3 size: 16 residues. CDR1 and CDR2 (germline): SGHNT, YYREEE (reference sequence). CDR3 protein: CASSSGLMSYQETQYF. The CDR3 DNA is TGTGCCAGCAGCTCGGGACTCATGTCGTACCAAGAGACCCAGTACTTC. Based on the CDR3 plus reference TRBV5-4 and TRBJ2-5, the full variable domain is ETGVTQSPTHLIKTRGQQVTLRCSSQSGHNTVSWYQQALGQGPQFIFQYYREEENGRGNFPPRFSGLQFPNYSSELNVNALELDDSALYLCASSSGLMSYQETQYFGPGTRLLVL.

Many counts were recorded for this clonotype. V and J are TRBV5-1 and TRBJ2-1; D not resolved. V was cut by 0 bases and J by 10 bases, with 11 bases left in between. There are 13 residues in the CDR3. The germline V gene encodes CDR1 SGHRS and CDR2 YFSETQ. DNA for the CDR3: TGCGCCAGCAGCTTGGCCCTTACAAGGGAGCAGTTCTTC. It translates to CASSLALTREQFF.

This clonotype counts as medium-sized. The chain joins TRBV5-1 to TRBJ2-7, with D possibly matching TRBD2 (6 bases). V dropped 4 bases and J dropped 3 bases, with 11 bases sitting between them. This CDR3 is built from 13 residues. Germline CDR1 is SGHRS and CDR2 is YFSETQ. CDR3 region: CASSGGFGYEQYF. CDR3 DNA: TGCGCCAGCAGCGGGGGGTTCGGCTACGAGCAGTACTTC.

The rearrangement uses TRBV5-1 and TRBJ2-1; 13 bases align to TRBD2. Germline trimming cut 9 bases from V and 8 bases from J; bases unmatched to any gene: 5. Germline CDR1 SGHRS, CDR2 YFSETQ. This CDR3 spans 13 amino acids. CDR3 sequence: CATRLAGGDEQFF. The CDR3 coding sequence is TGCGCCACCAGACTAGCGGGGGGCGATGAGCAGTTCTTC.

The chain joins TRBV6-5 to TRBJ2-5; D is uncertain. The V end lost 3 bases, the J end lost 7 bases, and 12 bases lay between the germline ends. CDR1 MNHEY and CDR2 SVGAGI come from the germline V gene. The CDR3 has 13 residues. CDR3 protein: CASSYSSTGTQYF. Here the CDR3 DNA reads TGTGCCAGCAGTTATTCCTCAACCGGGACCCAGTACTTC.

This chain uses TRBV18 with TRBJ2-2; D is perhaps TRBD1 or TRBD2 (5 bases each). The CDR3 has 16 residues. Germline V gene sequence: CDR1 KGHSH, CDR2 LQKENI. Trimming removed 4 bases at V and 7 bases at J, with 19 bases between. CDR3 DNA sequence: TGTGCCAGCTCACAGAACCGGGACCCATTGTACGGGGAGCTGTTTTTT. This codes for CASSQNRDPLYGELFF.

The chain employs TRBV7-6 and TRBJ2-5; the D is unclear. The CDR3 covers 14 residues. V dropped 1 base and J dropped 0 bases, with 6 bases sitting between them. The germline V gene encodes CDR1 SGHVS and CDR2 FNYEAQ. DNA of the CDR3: TGTGCCAGCAGCTTAGTGGGGAACCAAGAGACCCAGTACTTC. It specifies CASSLVGNQETQYF.

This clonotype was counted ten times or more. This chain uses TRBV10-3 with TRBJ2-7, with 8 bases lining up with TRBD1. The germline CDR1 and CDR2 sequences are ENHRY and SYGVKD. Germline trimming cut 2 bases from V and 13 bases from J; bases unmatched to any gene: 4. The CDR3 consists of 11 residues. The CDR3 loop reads CAISEGQGNYF. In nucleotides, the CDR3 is TGTGCCATCAGTGAGGGACAGGGCAATTACTTC.

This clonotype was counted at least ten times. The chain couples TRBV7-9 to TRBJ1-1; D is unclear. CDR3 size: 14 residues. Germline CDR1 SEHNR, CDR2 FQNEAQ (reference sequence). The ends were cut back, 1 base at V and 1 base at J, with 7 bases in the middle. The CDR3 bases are TGTGCCAGCAGCTTAGAGGGCCAGAACACTGAAGCTTTCTTT. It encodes CASSLEGQNTEAFF.

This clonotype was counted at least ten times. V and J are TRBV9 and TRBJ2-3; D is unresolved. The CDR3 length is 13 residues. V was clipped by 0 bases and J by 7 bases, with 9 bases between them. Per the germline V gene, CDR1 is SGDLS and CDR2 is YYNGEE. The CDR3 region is CASSVEGTNTQYF. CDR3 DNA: TGTGCCAGCAGCGTAGAGGGTACAAATACGCAGTATTTT.

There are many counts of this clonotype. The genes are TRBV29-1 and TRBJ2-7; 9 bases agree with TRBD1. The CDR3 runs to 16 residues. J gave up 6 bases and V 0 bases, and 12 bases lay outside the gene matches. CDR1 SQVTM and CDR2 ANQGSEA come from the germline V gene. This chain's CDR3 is CSVEDSGQGAPGEQYF. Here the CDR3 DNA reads TGCAGCGTTGAAGACTCGGGACAGGGCGCACCAGGCGAGCAGTACTTC.

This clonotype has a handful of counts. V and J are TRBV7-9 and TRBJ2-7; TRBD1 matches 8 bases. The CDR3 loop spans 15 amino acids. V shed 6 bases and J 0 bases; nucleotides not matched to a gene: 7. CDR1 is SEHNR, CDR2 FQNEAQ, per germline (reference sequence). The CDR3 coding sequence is TGTGCCAGCAGACAGGGACAGGCGAGCTCCTACGAGCAGTACTTC. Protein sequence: CASRQGQASSYEQYF.

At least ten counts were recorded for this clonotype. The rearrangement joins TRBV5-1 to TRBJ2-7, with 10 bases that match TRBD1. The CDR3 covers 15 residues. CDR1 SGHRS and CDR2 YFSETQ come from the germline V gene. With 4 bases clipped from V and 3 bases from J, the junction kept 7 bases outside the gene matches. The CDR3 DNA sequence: TGCGCCAGCAGCCAGGGACAGGGGTCCGGCTACGAGCAGTACTTC. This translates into CASSQGQGSGYEQYF.